This TCR beta chain is drawn from a study of beta chain features in type 1 diabetes. The study reverse transcribed the entire isolated RNA, so it sequenced expressed TCRB transcripts. Data came from immunoSEQ multiplex PCR; TCRdb stores just in-frame clones and leaves some out. Here the sample spans some 63,000 clones, roughly 60% being singletons. With regard to this clone: Its target is unknown.

Heparinised blood was drawn once per donor, averaging roughly 120 mL. CD45RO/CCR7/CD25/CD127/CD95/CD27 staining was used to isolate CD4+ naive, central memory, regulatory and stem cell-like memory cells by sorting. The V gene's germline CDR1 is MNHEY and CDR2 SMNVEV (reference sequence). The CDR3 spans 14 residues. Trimming took 5 bases from V and 0 from J, leaving 9 bases between them. The study, taken as a whole, reports: Comparison showed that naive, central memory and Treg TCRB repertoires appeared more similar among patients than among healthy donors. Among type 1 diabetes patients, VDJ junctions had fewer insertions and more deletions.

The gene calls are TRBV27 and TRBJ2-3; D gene uncertain. This clonotype was sampled from a woman between 18 and 30 years old in good health. Input material: Tregs from blood. CDR3 sequence reads: CASSPRTSTDTQYF. DNA of the CDR3: TGTGCCAGCAGTCCCCGCACTAGCACAGATACGCAGTATTTT.